Below are 21 T cell receptor beta chains sequenced from a single sample in a study of beta chain features in type 1 diabetes. The isolated RNA, all of it, was reverse transcribed, so expressed TCRB transcripts were what got sequenced. Profiling relied on immunoSEQ multiplex PCR, and the TCRdb table lists in-frame clones only, not all of them. This sample yields about 250,000 clones, of which 12% to 15% are seen a single time; more than 0.02% belongs to the top ten. Sequencing input: naive CD4+ T cells from blood. These receptors were taken from a woman between 40 and 50 years old in good health.

The rearrangement links TRBV29-1 to TRBJ2-7; TRBD2 matches at 8 bases. This CDR3 has 14 residues. The germline V gene has CDR1 SQVTM and CDR2 ANQGSEA. V trimming: 6 bases; J trimming: 0 bases; junction bases outside the gene matches: 7. CDR3 coding DNA: TGCAGCGTAGCAGCGGGGGCCAGCTCCTACGAGCAGTACTTC. Translating gives CSVAAGASSYEQYF.

This clone was picked up a small number of times. The J gene is TRBJ2-1, the V gene TRBV6-5, with a possible D match to TRBD2 (6 bases). The ends were cut back, 2 bases at V and 0 bases at J, with 11 bases in the middle. Germline V CDR1 and CDR2: MNHEY, SVGAGI. The CDR3 runs 16 residues. Written as DNA, the CDR3 is TGTGCCAGCAGTTACCTCCAGGGAGGCTCCTACAATGAGCAGTTCTTC. It specifies CASSYLQGGSYNEQFF.

The sample holds a few counts of this clone. V gene TRBV6-5 combines with J gene TRBJ2-7; 8 bases map to TRBD1. Trimming at V came to 6 bases and at J to 7 bases, leaving 2 bases not matched to a gene. The CDR3 runs to 11 residues. The germline V gene encodes CDR1 MNHEY and CDR2 SVGAGI. This chain's CDR3 is CASSTGGEQYF. In nucleotides, the CDR3 is TGTGCCAGCAGCACAGGGGGAGAGCAGTACTTC.

The chain recombines TRBV2 with TRBJ2-5; 10 bases map to TRBD1. The CDR3 runs 13 residues. Trimming took 6 bases from V and 5 from J; bases not matched to a gene: 3. CDR1 SNHLY and CDR2 FYNNEI come from the germline V gene. DNA for the CDR3: TGTGCCAGCAGGGACAGGGGGGATGAGACCCAGTACTTC. Its translation: CASRDRGDETQYF.

The chain joins TRBV7-2 to TRBJ2-1; 13 nucleotides line up with TRBD2. CDR1 and CDR2 (germline): SGHTA, FQGNSA. The CDR3 has 18 residues. Trimming removed 5 bases from V and 4 bases from J; junction bases left unmatched: 11. CDR3 in DNA: TGTGCCAGCAGCCGAGGACTAGCGGGGGCTAGGGGTTACAATGAGCAGTTCTTC. Amino acid sequence: CASSRGLAGARGYNEQFF.

The table lists this clone with a few counts. The chain couples TRBV18 to TRBJ1-1; possibly TRBD1 for D (5 bases). This CDR3 contains 14 residues. The ends were cut back, 2 bases at V and 6 bases at J, with 13 bases in the middle. The germline CDR1 and CDR2 sequences are KGHSH and LQKENI. The CDR3 DNA is TGTGCCAGCTCACCAAGACAGAGTAGGGCTGAAGCTTTCTTT. As protein: CASSPRQSRAEAFF. Using reference TRBV18 and TRBJ1-1 for the parts outside the CDR3, the full variable domain is NAGVMQNPRHLVRRRGQEARLRCSPMKGHSHVYWYRQLPEEGLKFMVYLQKENIIDESGMPKERFSAEFPKEGPSILRIQQVVRGDSAAYFCASSPRQSRAEAFFGQGTRLTVV.

In its sample, this clone was seen many times. The CDR3 protein is CASVRAQGDIQYF. CDR3 nucleotides: TGTGCCAGCGTTAGGGCCCAGGGGGACATTCAGTACTTC. The chain uses TRBV28 and TRBJ2-4; 7 bases map to TRBD1. V shed 8 bases and J 8 bases; nucleotides not matched to a gene: 9. The CDR3 is made up of 13 amino acids. Per the germline V gene, CDR1 is MDHEN and CDR2 is SYDVKM.

This clone has more than one count but fewer than ten. The rearrangement uses TRBV5-8 and TRBJ2-5; 8 nucleotides line up with TRBD1. CDR3 length: 16 residues. The trim removed 4 bases at V and 5 bases at J, leaving 13 bases unmatched. Germline V gene lookup returns CDR1 SGHTS and CDR2 YDEGEE. The CDR3 protein is CASSLGQGSPMETQYF. As DNA, the CDR3 is TGTGCCAGCAGCCTAGGACAGGGAAGCCCAATGGAGACCCAGTACTTC. Together with reference TRBV5-8 and TRBJ2-5, the CDR3 gives the full variable domain: EAGVTQSPTHLIKTRGQQATLRCSPISGHTSVYWYQQALGLGLQFLLWYDEGEERNRGNFPPRFSGRQFPNYSSELNVNALELEDSALYLCASSLGQGSPMETQYFGPGTRLLVL.

This clone was seen a few times. The chain couples TRBV11-2 to TRBJ2-1; 14 nucleotides align to TRBD2. CDR3 size: 18 residues. J lost 2 bases, V lost 5 bases, and 8 bases had no gene match. The germline V gene encodes CDR1 SGHAT and CDR2 FQNNGV. CDR3 bases: TGTGCCAGCAGCACGACTAGCGGGGGGGGTGGTGCCTACAATGAGCAGTTCTTC. This codes for CASSTTSGGGGAYNEQFF. The full variable domain, its missing parts supplied by reference TRBV11-2 and TRBJ2-1, is EAGVAQSPRYKIIEKRQSVAFWCNPISGHATLYWYQQILGQGPKLLIQFQNNGVVDDSQLPKDRFSAERLKGVDSTLKIQPAKLEDSAVYLCASSTTSGGGGAYNEQFFGPGTRLTVL.

The table lists this clone with a few counts. The rearrangement joins TRBV7-2 to TRBJ1-1; TRBD1 matches 8 bases. The CDR3 is made up of 15 amino acids. CDR1 and CDR2 from the germline V gene are SGHTA and FQGNSA. Trimming took 5 bases from V and 1 from J; bases not matched to a gene: 6. The CDR3 nucleotides are TGTGCCAGCAGCACCCAGGGGGCGGCGAACACTGAAGCTTTCTTT. Its translation is CASSTQGAANTEAFF.

The rearrangement joins TRBV2 to TRBJ2-7; a weak D match, TRBD2 (6 bases). From germline, CDR1 is SNHLY and CDR2 FYNNEI. The CDR3 has 15 amino acids. The V end lost 6 bases, the J end lost 4 bases, and 19 bases lay between the germline ends. The CDR3 loop is CASRLGLQQRYEQYF. Here the CDR3 DNA reads TGTGCCAGCAGGTTGGGACTGCAACAAAGGTACGAGCAGTACTTC.

The chain combines TRBV11-2 with TRBJ2-1, with 7 positions matching TRBD1. CDR3 length equals 16 residues. The V gene end was trimmed by 0 bases and the J gene end by 6 bases; junction bases not matched to a gene: 8. CDR1 and CDR2 (germline): SGHAT, FQNNGV. In DNA, the CDR3 is TGTGCCAGCAGCTTAGACCCCAAGGGGGCCCGCAATGAGCAGTTCTTC. This codes for CASSLDPKGARNEQFF.

The table lists this clone with a few counts. This chain joins TRBV6-5 and TRBJ2-1; 9 nucleotides match TRBD1. The length of the CDR3 is 14 residues. V trimming: 4 bases; J trimming: 6 bases; junction bases outside the gene matches: 4. CDR1 MNHEY and CDR2 SVGAGI come from the germline V gene. The CDR3 sequence is CASSLGTGSNEQFF. CDR3 sequence (DNA): TGTGCCAGCAGTTTGGGGACAGGGTCCAATGAGCAGTTCTTC.

In its sample, this clone was seen a few times. The genes are TRBV9 and TRBJ1-2, with TRBD1 as a possible D gene (6 bases). This CDR3 contains 17 residues. From germline, CDR1 is SGDLS and CDR2 YYNGEE. Trimming stripped 2 bases from V and 4 bases from J, with 21 bases between. Here the CDR3 reads CASSVSPLVQGSYGYTF. In DNA form, the CDR3 reads TGTGCCAGCAGCGTGAGCCCCCTGGTACAGGGCTCCTATGGCTACACCTTC.

A few counts support this clone. The J gene is TRBJ2-1, the V gene TRBV19; weak D call: TRBD2 (7 bases). This CDR3 region has 17 residues. V was pared by 4 bases and J by 1 base, with 17 bases between. Germline CDR1 reads LNHDA; CDR2 reads SQIVND (reference sequence). DNA for the CDR3: TGTGCCAGTAGTAGGGGAGGGGGGTCCTTGTCCTACAATGAGCAGTTCTTC. It specifies CASSRGGGSLSYNEQFF.

V gene TRBV9 combines with J gene TRBJ1-5, with 7 bases that match TRBD1. The V gene end was trimmed by 0 bases and the J gene end by 7 bases; junction bases not matched to a gene: 7. From germline, CDR1 is SGDLS and CDR2 YYNGEE. There are 15 residues in the CDR3. The CDR3 bases are TGTGCCAGCAGCGTAGGACAGGGACAAAACCAGCCCCAGCATTTT. It is translated as CASSVGQGQNQPQHF.

The chain recombines TRBV4-3 with TRBJ2-5; D gene uncertain. The germline V gene has CDR1 LGHNA and CDR2 YSLEER. This CDR3 contains 17 residues. V lost 0 bases and J 2 bases, leaving 16 bases between the germline ends. Written as DNA, the CDR3 is TGCGCCAGCAGCCAAGAGGTGGCAGGCGCTGGGCAAGAGACCCAGTACTTC. Its translation is CASSQEVAGAGQETQYF.

There are a few counts of this clone. This chain connects TRBV11-2 to TRBJ1-6; D is unclear. This CDR3 region has 14 residues. The V gene's germline CDR1 is SGHAT and CDR2 FQNNGV. Deletions cut 1 base from V and 2 bases from J, with 3 bases between. For the CDR3, the DNA is TGTGCCAGCAGCTTAGCAACCTATAATTCACCCCTCCACTTT. Its translation: CASSLATYNSPLHF.

This clone has just a few counts. The J gene is TRBJ2-5, the V gene TRBV7-9; 10 nucleotides line up with TRBD2. Germline V gene lookup returns CDR1 SEHNR and CDR2 FQNEAQ (reference sequence). The CDR3 extends over 17 amino acids. With 5 bases clipped from V and 5 bases from J, the junction kept 14 bases outside the gene matches. For the CDR3, the DNA is TGTGCCAGCAGCCGCTTTCGAGCGGGGGGGGCAGTGGAGACCCAGTACTTC. Its protein is CASSRFRAGGAVETQYF.

Only a few counts were recorded for this clone. The V and J genes are TRBV6-5 and TRBJ1-5; 7 bases map to TRBD1. The length of the CDR3 is 15 residues. J gave up 3 bases and V 5 bases, and 7 bases lay outside the gene matches. Germline V gene lookup returns CDR1 MNHEY and CDR2 SVGAGI. The CDR3 region has the DNA TGTGCCAGCAGTCCCCGACAGGGATCCAATCAGCCCCAGCATTTT. Translation: CASSPRQGSNQPQHF.

This clone was recorded a few times. The genes are TRBV7-2 and TRBJ1-5; unclear D gene. Germline lookup yields CDR1 SGHTA and CDR2 FQGNSA. The CDR3 has 15 residues. V lost 1 base and J lost 6, with 13 bases in between. CDR3 DNA: TGTGCCAGCAGCTTAGATAGCAGCCCCGGTCAGCCCCAGCATTTT. Its protein product is CASSLDSSPGQPQHF.